These T cell receptor beta chains were read from a single sample in a study of blood T cell repertoires in COVID-19. TCRdb keeps only in-frame clones here, not all; method: immunoSEQ multiplex PCR. The data show fewer than 200,000 clones, 88% seen once. Source material: peripheral blood. All receptors derive from a man in his fifties or sixties with acute or convalescent COVID-19. The CDR3 runs from the conserved cysteine through the conserved F or W. Clone sizes are given selectively: once, few, many, or a class where the clone is expanded.

size: -
V: TRBV6-5
CDR3: CASSSLQRSPTEAFF

size: once
V: TRBV5-1
CDR3: CASSLGQGMGNSPLHF

size: -
V: TRBV5-6
CDR3: CASSFRAPLETQYF

size: few
V: TRBV5-4
CDR3: CASTERSGRGNEKLFF

size: -
V: TRBV9
CDR3: CASSVGWGQNYGYTF

size: -
V: TRBV9
CDR3: CASSVGTGQETQYF

size: -
V: TRBV7-9
CDR3: CASSLEPDTQYF

size: -
V: TRBV9
CDR3: CASSAAAGSGNTIYF

size: -
V: TRBV24-1
CDR3: CATSESRDTLGGYTF

size: -
V: TRBV7-9
CDR3: CASSLKRRVGETQYF

size: -
V: TRBV18
CDR3: CASSLTDSVYSGNTIYF

size: -
V: TRBV18
CDR3: CASFPSVGSEAFF

size: few
V: TRBV5-1
CDR3: CASSLDPSSNQPQHF

size: -
V: TRBV15
CDR3: CATSRDLKKAGVHYGYTF

size: -
V: TRBV19
CDR3: CASSMGQVGYGYTF

size: -
V: TRBV10-3
CDR3: CAISESGRTGELFF

size: -
V: TRBV3-1/TRBV3-2
CDR3: CASSQGLAGAVWYF

size: -
V: TRBV19
CDR3: CASSLRSLAGGTGELFF

size: -
V: TRBV9
CDR3: CASSVAFVDTQYF

size: -
V: TRBV19
CDR3: CASSIDSGIQPQHF

size: -
V: TRBV2
CDR3: CASTGTSGSRQETQYF

size: few
V: TRBV3-1/TRBV3-2
CDR3: CASSRRGETEAFF

size: once
V: TRBV7-8
CDR3: CASSSSRQGEETQYF

size: -
V: TRBV4-3
CDR3: CASSQDLLAGGTEAFF

size: -
V: TRBV6-5
CDR3: CASRPGGAGYEQYF

size: -
V: TRBV6-5
CDR3: CASSYSRGGGNEQFF

size: -
V: TRBV6-5
CDR3: CASSLQKGGGYGYTF

size: once
V: TRBV11-3
CDR3: CASSLALGLDRGGNTEAFF

size: few
V: TRBV9
CDR3: CASSPSGQVDSPLHF

size: many
V: TRBV7-6
CDR3: CASSLAGTGGNEQFF

size: -
V: TRBV9
CDR3: CASSPRVGRDSPLHF

size: -
V: TRBV29-1
CDR3: CSVGGVMGQFF

size: -
V: TRBV19
CDR3: CAIGTGVEQFF